This TCR beta chain was identified in a study of blood T cell repertoires in COVID-19. Background on the study: PBMCs, B-cell-depleted T cells, or T cells provided the cDNA or gDNA that made up the material.

This study enrolled people aged about 18 to 100 from roughly 24 US geographic areas. Each participant's cohort was designated according to participant-reported clinical history. Two negative PCRs, clearance, or symptom resolution were required of recovered Cohort 3 donors. CDR3 length equals 17 residues. V was pared by 2 bases and J by 3 bases, with 5 bases of the junction left unmatched. CDR1 is SGHNT, CDR2 YENEEA, per germline. Assay: immunoSEQ multiplex PCR; the TCRdb copy retains only in-frame clones and omits some. The table lists approximately 350,000 clones, roughly 80% of them singletons. Sequencing was done on a sample of PBMCs or T cells enriched from blood (not recorded which). This rearrangement joins TRBV11-3 to TRBJ1-6; 9 nucleotides line up with TRBD1. The TCR originated in a woman aged 45 to 65 who had recovered from COVID-19. CDR3 region: CASSLPGTGYYNSPLHF. The CDR3 DNA reads TGTGCCAGCAGCTTACCCGGGACAGGGTACTATAATTCACCCCTCCACTTT.